Given below is one TCR beta chain in context. Its antigen remains unidentified. The entry originates in a study of a mutant IDH1 vaccine in newly diagnosed glioma. Study-level information: In weeks 1, 3, 5, 7, 11, 15, 19 and 23, patients were vaccinated. Standard pretreatment was either radiotherapy, temozolomide, or, for most, radiochemotherapy with temozolomide.

CDR3 length: 16 amino acids. The germline gives CDR1 SGHTA, CDR2 FQGNSA. The J segment lost 2 bases and the V segment lost 7 bases, leaving 6 bases of the junction unmatched. Time point: week 5, during vaccination. Every single dose of the vaccine, 300 ug of mutant IDH1 20-mer peptide, came with topical imiquimod. Profiled with immunoSEQ multiplex PCR; TCRdb holds only in-frame clones, not every one. Among roughly 51,000 clones listed, 82% were seen once. Sequencing was performed on PBMCs, taken from a glioma patient whose treatment included an IDH1 peptide vaccine. The V and J genes are TRBV7-2 and TRBJ2-1; the match to TRBD2 covers 12 bases. The TCR comes from a woman between 18 and 30 years old with glioma. Some clones in this sample may be carry-over from other donors' samples. CDR3: CASTLAGGIPYNEQFF. In DNA, the CDR3 is TGTGCCAGCACCCTAGCGGGAGGGATTCCCTACAATGAGCAGTTCTTC.